This is a list of T cell receptor beta chains from one sample in a study of beta chain features in type 1 diabetes. Method: immunoSEQ multiplex PCR; TCRdb's copy keeps in-frame clones and lacks some. The table has 350,000 to 450,000 clones, roughly 15% seen once. The sample taken for sequencing was naive CD4+ T cells from blood. Receptors originate from a woman between 18 and 29 years old in good health. CDR3s include the opening cysteine and the closing phenylalanine or tryptophan. D genes are given only for firm matches. Some rows mark clone size as missing; the rest say once, few, many or name a class of expanded clone.

D	V	J	size	DNA	CDR3
.	TRBV10-3	TRBJ2-7	.	TGTGCCATCAGTGATCGCTACGAGCAGTACTTC	CAISDRYEQYF
.	TRBV7-9	TRBJ2-4	few	TGTGCCAGCAGCTTAGCGCCCGAAATAGTAGCCAAAAACATTCAGTACTTC	CASSLAPEIVAKNIQYF
TRBD1	TRBV2	TRBJ2-1	few	TGTGCCAGCAACAGGGGGCTAGACAATGAGCAGTTCTTC	CASNRGLDNEQFF
TRBD1	TRBV19	TRBJ1-5	.	TGTGCCAGTAGAACAGGGGGCTACGGCAATCAGCCCCAGCATTTT	CASRTGGYGNQPQHF
TRBD1	TRBV29-1	TRBJ1-2	few	TGCAGCGTCGTACAGGGGGCGCTTATCGGCTACACCTTC	CSVVQGALIGYTF
TRBD2	TRBV28	TRBJ2-1	.	TGTGCCAGCAGTTCAGCGGGAGGGGGCTACAATGAGCAGTTCTTC	CASSSAGGGYNEQFF
TRBD2	TRBV30	TRBJ2-1	few	TGTGCCTGGCAAGCGGGAGCTTCCAATGAGCAGTTCTTC	CAWQAGASNEQFF
TRBD1	TRBV19	TRBJ2-1	.	TGTGCCAGTAGCGGGACAGGGCGCTCACATGAGCAGTTCTTC	CASSGTGRSHEQFF
TRBD2	TRBV7-9	TRBJ2-5	few	TGTGCCAGCAGCTCGGGACTAGCGGGAATGGAGACCCAGTACTTC	CASSSGLAGMETQYF
.	TRBV6-1	TRBJ2-5	few	TGTGCCAGCACCCTGGACAGATGGGGAGAGACCCAGTACTTC	CASTLDRWGETQYF
TRBD2	TRBV30	TRBJ2-1	.	TGTGCCTGGAGTTTCGTAGGGAGGGGATACAATGAGCAGTTCTTC	CAWSFVGRGYNEQFF
TRBD1	TRBV18	TRBJ2-7	few	TGTGCCAGCTCACTCCGGACAGGGGCGGACGAGCAGTACTTC	CASSLRTGADEQYF
TRBD1	TRBV5-4	TRBJ2-5	.	TGTGCCAGCACGGGACAGCAAGAGACCCAGTACTTC	CASTGQQETQYF
TRBD2	TRBV7-3	TRBJ2-5	few	TGTGCCAGCAGCTCCCGGACTAGTGACGAGTACTTC	CASSSRTSDEYF
TRBD2	TRBV27	TRBJ2-3	few	TGTGCCAGCAGCCTAGCGGTGAGCACAGATACGCAGTATTTT	CASSLAVSTDTQYF
TRBD1	TRBV30	TRBJ1-5	few	TGTGCCTGGAGCACAGGGGGCGTTTATCAGCCCCAGCATTTT	CAWSTGGVYQPQHF
TRBD2	TRBV18	TRBJ2-1	.	TGTGCCAGCTCACCACGGCCGATGCGGGAGATAGATGAGCAGTTCTTC	CASSPRPMREIDEQFF
TRBD1	TRBV29-1	TRBJ2-1	few	TGCAGCGTGGATACGACAGGGACCCACAATGAGCAGTTCTTC	CSVDTTGTHNEQFF
.	TRBV27	TRBJ1-5	few	TGTGCCAGCAGTAGGCAAGGGGGCAATCAGCCCCAGCATTTT	CASSRQGGNQPQHF
.	TRBV5-1	TRBJ1-1	few	TGCGCCAGCAGCTTCAGGGCATCGAACACTGAAGCTTTCTTT	CASSFRASNTEAFF
.	TRBV9	TRBJ2-7	.	TGTGCCAGCAGCGTAGGTCTTAGCGCCTCCTACGAGCAGTACTTC	CASSVGLSASYEQYF
TRBD2	TRBV5-4	TRBJ2-7	few	TGTGCCAGCAGCTTGCTAGCGGGCTTTACCTACGAGCAGTACTTC	CASSLLAGFTYEQYF
TRBD1	TRBV30	TRBJ2-7	.	TGTGCCTGGAGTGCCGGCCTATGGACAGGGACCTACGAGCAGTACTTC	CAWSAGLWTGTYEQYF
TRBD2	TRBV4-1	TRBJ2-1	.	TGCGCCAGCAGCCTCCCTGGGACTATACTCTCCTACAATGAGCAGTTCTTC	CASSLPGTILSYNEQFF
.	TRBV28	TRBJ2-6	.	TGTGCCAGCAGTTTTCGCGGCTCTGGGGCCAACGTCCTGACTTTC	CASSFRGSGANVLTF
.	TRBV7-2	TRBJ1-1	few	TGTGCCAGCAGCTTAAGCGGGGGACTTACTGGAGCTTTCTTT	CASSLSGGLTGAFF
TRBD1	TRBV6-5	TRBJ1-5	few	TGTGCCAGCAGGAGACAGGGGACGAGCAATCAGCCCCAGCATTTT	CASRRQGTSNQPQHF
TRBD2	TRBV5-4	TRBJ2-1	.	TGTGCCAGCAGCTTGGCTAGCGGGAGCTACAATGAGCAGTTCTTC	CASSLASGSYNEQFF